A selection of T cell receptor beta chains follows, all from one sample in a study of CD8 T cells in ankylosing spondylitis. TCRdb called the 5' RACE reads again in MiXCR, with one record for every CDR3 protein. Of 250,000 or so distinct CDR3 sequences in the sample, roughly 25% were seen once. The source material was blood, either unsorted or a sorted T cell fraction (not recorded which). The receptors here all came from a male donor with ankylosing spondylitis or in good health (not recorded which). Each CDR3 is given without its conserved first and last residue.

j_call,v_call,cdr3_aa
TRBJ2-7,TRBV7-2,ASSWGRTTYEQD
TRBJ1-5,TRBV28,ASRGGNEPQH
TRBJ2-3,TRBV9,ASGRGFSTDTQY
TRBJ2-1,TRBV29-1,SVERRGTNEQF
TRBJ2-1,TRBV7-9,ASSDGGRGNEQF
TRBJ2-2,TRBV12-3/TRBV12-4,ASSLPAMGTGELF
TRBJ2-7,TRBV29-1,SACRDRGTKQY
TRBJ2-5,TRBV12-3/TRBV12-4,ASSLLVVGETQY
TRBJ2-5,TRBV29-1,SVEYKPGETQY
TRBJ2-3,TRBV20-1,SARGRLITDTQY
TRBJ2-5,TRBV29-1,SARQRYQETQY
TRBJ2-5,TRBV29-1,SVDRDRGGETQY
TRBJ2-5,TRBV20-1,SARGIQETQY
TRBJ2-7,TRBV23-1,ASICRTEHNEQY
TRBJ2-3,TRBV12-3/TRBV12-4,ASSLGWWGGGLTDTQY
TRBJ2-6,TRBV20-1,SALSLGRNSGANVLT
TRBJ2-7,TRBV3-1,ASCQDLLAGPTTPTYEQY
TRBJ2-7,TRBV18,ASSPLGRSPYEQY
TRBJ2-7,TRBV5-5,ASSLGRILYEQY
TRBJ2-3,TRBV12-3/TRBV12-4,ASSLAGGRGRTDTQY
TRBJ2-1,TRBV12-3/TRBV12-4,ASKLLAGGLNEQF
TRBJ2-7,TRBV5-1,ASSLEPDSTSAPPYEQY
TRBJ2-3,TRBV12-3/TRBV12-4,ASSKTSGGTDTQY
TRBJ2-7,TRBV28,ASSWLRDPHYEQY
TRBJ2-7,TRBV12-3/TRBV12-4,ASSLVRYEQY
TRBJ2-3,TRBV9,ASSPPSDGGATDTQY
TRBJ1-5,TRBV20-1,SARVGALGNQPQH
TRBJ2-3,TRBV6-5,ASSYGSSGDPDTQY
TRBJ2-1,TRBV18,ASSPRSDNEQF
TRBJ2-7,TRBV6-1,ASSDHGARSYEQY
TRBJ2-7,TRBV7-9,ASSFGPLSEQY
TRBJ2-7,TRBV27,ASRPIATYEQY
TRBJ1-1,TRBV6-6,ASSQAGTEAF
TRBJ1-6,TRBV6-5,ASSYSVGNSPLH
TRBJ1-1,TRBV18,ASSHGPAEVLWNEAF
TRBJ2-3,TRBV15,ATSRQDLVDTQY
TRBJ1-2,TRBV20-1,SARGYGGDGYT
TRBJ1-1,TRBV4-1,ASSQVPGQQNTEAF
TRBJ2-3,TRBV24-1,ATSDLFTDTQY
TRBJ2-5,TRBV6-5,ASSYSGLARGETQY
TRBJ2-5,TRBV29-1,SVGDRYETQY
TRBJ2-2,TRBV7-9,ASSFRTGNTGELF
TRBJ1-2,TRBV24-1,ATSDPGQGHYGYT
TRBJ2-4,TRBV5-4,ASSPGDTKNIQY
TRBJ1-2,TRBV6-5,ASSYEGGNYGYT
TRBJ2-1,TRBV15,AISGSVYNEQF
TRBJ2-3,TRBV10-1,ASSRQGDTQY